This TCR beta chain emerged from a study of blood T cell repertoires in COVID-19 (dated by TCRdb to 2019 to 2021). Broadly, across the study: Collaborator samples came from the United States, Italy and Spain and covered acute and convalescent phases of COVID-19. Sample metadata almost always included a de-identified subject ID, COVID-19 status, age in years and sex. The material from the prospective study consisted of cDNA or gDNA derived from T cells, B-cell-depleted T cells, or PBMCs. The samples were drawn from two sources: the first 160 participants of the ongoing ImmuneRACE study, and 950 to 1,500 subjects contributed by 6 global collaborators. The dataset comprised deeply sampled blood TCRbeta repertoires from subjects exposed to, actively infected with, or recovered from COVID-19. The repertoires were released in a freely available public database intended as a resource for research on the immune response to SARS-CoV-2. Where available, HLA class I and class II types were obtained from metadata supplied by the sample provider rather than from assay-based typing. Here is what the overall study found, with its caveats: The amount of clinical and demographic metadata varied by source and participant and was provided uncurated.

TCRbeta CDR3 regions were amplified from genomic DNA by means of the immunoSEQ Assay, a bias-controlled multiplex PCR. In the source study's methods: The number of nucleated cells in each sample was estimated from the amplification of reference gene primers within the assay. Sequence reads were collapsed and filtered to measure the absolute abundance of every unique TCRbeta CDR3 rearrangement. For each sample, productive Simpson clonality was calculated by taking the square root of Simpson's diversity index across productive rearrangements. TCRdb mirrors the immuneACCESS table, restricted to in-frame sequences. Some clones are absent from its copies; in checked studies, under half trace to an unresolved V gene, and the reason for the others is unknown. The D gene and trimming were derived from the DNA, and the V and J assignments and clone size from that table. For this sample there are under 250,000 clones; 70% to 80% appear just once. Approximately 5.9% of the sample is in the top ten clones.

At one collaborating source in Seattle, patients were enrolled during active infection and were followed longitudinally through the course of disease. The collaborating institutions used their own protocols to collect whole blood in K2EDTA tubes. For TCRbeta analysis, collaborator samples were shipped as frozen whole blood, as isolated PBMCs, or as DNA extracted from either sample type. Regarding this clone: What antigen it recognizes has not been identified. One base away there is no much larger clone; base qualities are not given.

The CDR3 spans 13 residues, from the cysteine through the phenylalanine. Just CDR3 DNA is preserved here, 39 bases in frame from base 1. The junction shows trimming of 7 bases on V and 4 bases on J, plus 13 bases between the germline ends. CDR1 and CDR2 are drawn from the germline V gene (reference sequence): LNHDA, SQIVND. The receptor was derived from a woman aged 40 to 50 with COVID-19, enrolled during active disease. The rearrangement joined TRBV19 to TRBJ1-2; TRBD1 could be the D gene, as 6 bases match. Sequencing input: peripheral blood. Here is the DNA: TGTGCCAGTAAACAGGGCAGCTTCTATGGCTACACCTTC. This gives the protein CASKQGSFYGYTF.